These 20 T cell receptor beta chains originate from one sample sequenced in a study of T cells after posttransplantation cyclophosphamide. The table came from immunoSEQ multiplex PCR; TCRdb's copy has only in-frame clones and leaves some out. This table holds 20,000 to 25,000 clones, more than 70% found once. Material for sequencing was PBMCs. All receptors come from a woman aged 55-70 years with a blood cancer, CMV-positive, and with a related stem cell donor.

The chain combines TRBV11-3 with TRBJ2-6; D is undetermined. This CDR3 region has 15 residues. Germline V CDR1 and CDR2: SGHNT, YENEEA. The germline V and J ends were trimmed by 1 base and 0 bases, with 4 bases remaining between them. The CDR3 bases are TGTGCCAGCAGCTTAGGGAGCTCTGGGGCCAACGTCCTGACTTTC. Translated, it gives CASSLGSSGANVLTF.

This clone was counted between two and nine times. The rearrangement joins TRBV5-6 to TRBJ2-7; TRBD1 aligns across 8 bases. With V trimmed by 4 bases and J by 5 bases, 8 bases remained unmatched. The CDR3 has 14 amino acids. Germline V gene data show CDR1 as SGHDT and CDR2 as YYEEEE. This chain's CDR3 is CASSDGQGFDEQYF. CDR3 bases: TGTGCCAGCAGCGATGGACAGGGTTTCGACGAGCAGTACTTC.

A single count supports this clone. The chain employs TRBV27 and TRBJ2-1; 7 nucleotides match TRBD2. CDR1 and CDR2 from the germline V gene are MNHEY and SMNVEV (reference sequence). J gave up 5 bases and V 5 bases, and 9 bases lay outside the gene matches. The CDR3 loop spans 15 amino acids. CDR3 loop: CASSGMSSGNNEQFF. The CDR3 bases are TGTGCCAGCAGTGGGATGTCTAGCGGCAACAATGAGCAGTTCTTC.

This clone was observed once. The chain is built from TRBV10-3 and TRBJ2-7; TRBD1 aligns across 9 bases. CDR1 is ENHRY and CDR2 is SYGVKD in the germline V gene. CDR3 length: 16 amino acids. The V gene end was trimmed by 8 bases and the J gene end by 3 bases; junction bases not matched to a gene: 14. In DNA, the CDR3 is TGTGCCATCTCAGGGGACCCCGGGACAGGGATCTACGAGCAGTACTTC. It specifies CAISGDPGTGIYEQYF.

The J gene is TRBJ2-5, the V gene TRBV7-9, with 9 bases fitting TRBD1. This CDR3 comprises 15 residues. V lost 5 bases and J lost 9; bases outside the gene matches: 13. Germline V lookup: CDR1 SEHNR, CDR2 FQNEAQ (reference sequence). CDR3 nucleotides: TGTGCCAGCAGCCTAGGACAGGGGATAATTACGTCCCAGTACTTC. This encodes CASSLGQGIITSQYF.

This clone has a handful of counts. The V and J genes are TRBV6-1 and TRBJ2-1, with D hard to call. CDR1 MNHNS and CDR2 SASEGT come from the germline V gene. The CDR3 covers 14 residues. V lost 6 bases to trimming and J lost 7 bases, with 16 bases between them. CDR3 amino acids: CASRAAPKRNEQFF. The CDR3, as DNA: TGTGCCAGCAGGGCCGCCCCGAAGAGGAATGAGCAGTTCTTC.

The genes are TRBV2 and TRBJ1-2; the match to TRBD1 covers 7 bases. The germline CDR1 and CDR2 sequences are SNHLY and FYNNEI. Trimming removed 4 bases from V and 4 bases from J; junction bases left unmatched: 12. The CDR3 is 16 residues long. As DNA, the CDR3 is TGTGCCAGCAGTGCTCTTATCCGGGACAGTTTCTATGGCTACACCTTC. Translating gives CASSALIRDSFYGYTF.

V usage is TRBV2 and J usage is TRBJ1-5; no firm D call. Germline assignment: CDR1 SNHLY and CDR2 FYNNEI. The CDR3 consists of 17 residues. V was pared by 1 base and J by 4 bases, with 17 bases between. CDR3 protein: CASSEEASYRTNQPQHF. The CDR3 DNA follows: TGTGCCAGCAGTGAAGAGGCGTCTTACAGAACAAATCAGCCCCAGCATTTT.

This sequence joins TRBV4-2 and TRBJ2-1; weak D call: TRBD2 (6 bases). V gave up 3 bases and J gave up 3 bases, with 15 bases separating them. Germline V CDR1 and CDR2: LGHNA, YNFKEQ. CDR3 length: 16 amino acids. DNA for the CDR3: TGTGCCAGCAGCCAGGACCGGGACTTACACTACAATGAGCAGTTCTTC. The encoded protein is CASSQDRDLHYNEQFF.

V usage is TRBV6-4 and J usage is TRBJ2-1; the match to TRBD1 covers 12 bases. There are 14 residues in the CDR3. The J segment lost 9 bases and the V segment lost 6 bases, leaving 6 bases of the junction unmatched. Germline loops: CDR1 MRHNA, CDR2 SNTAGT. CDR3 residues: CASSRGQGAGEQFF. As DNA, the CDR3 is TGTGCCAGCAGCCGGGGACAGGGGGCTGGTGAGCAGTTCTTC.

Here the CDR3 DNA reads TGCGCCAGCAGCCAAGCAGACAGGGTGGATCAGCCCCAGCATTTT. This encodes CASSQADRVDQPQHF. The rearrangement links TRBV4-1 to TRBJ1-5, with 7 bases matching TRBD1. In germline, CDR1 is MGHRA, CDR2 YSYEKL. V trimming: 1 base; J trimming: 5 bases; junction bases outside the gene matches: 5. This CDR3 has 15 residues.

This clone was observed once. The V gene is TRBV9, the J gene TRBJ2-3, with no clear D. This CDR3 spans 14 amino acids. V was clipped by 2 bases and J by 4 bases, with 11 bases between them. Germline V lookup: CDR1 SGDLS, CDR2 YYNGEE. In DNA form, the CDR3 reads TGTGCCAGCAGCGTTGCTTCTCGGGCAGATACGCAGTATTTT. This gives the protein CASSVASRADTQYF.

This clone was recorded once. V usage is TRBV5-1 and J usage is TRBJ2-7, with a tentative D call TRBD1 (6 bases). CDR1 is SGHRS, CDR2 YFSETQ, per germline. Trimming took off 4 bases at V and 4 bases at J, with 9 bases between the two ends. This CDR3 comprises 12 residues. The CDR3 loop is CASSLDRYEQYF. The CDR3 nucleotides read TGCGCCAGCAGCCTCGACAGGTACGAGCAGTACTTC.

A few counts support this clone. This chain uses TRBV10-3 with TRBJ2-5; possible D gene TRBD1, 6 bases. Germline V gene lookup returns CDR1 ENHRY and CDR2 SYGVKD. V was shortened by 6 bases and J by 7 bases, with 12 bases between the two germline ends. The CDR3 covers 12 residues. The DNA for the CDR3 is TGTGCCATCAGGGACCTAGGGGGGACCCAGTACTTC. Protein product: CAIRDLGGTQYF.

This clone was counted a single time. The chain uses TRBV6-1 and TRBJ2-7; tentative D call: TRBD1 (6 bases). The CDR3 spans 14 residues. Trimming shortened V by 6 bases and J by 2 bases, and 14 bases separated the two germline ends. Germline V gene data show CDR1 as MNHNS and CDR2 as SASEGT. CDR3 sequence reads: CASSPGESAYEQYF. CDR3 bases: TGTGCCAGCAGCCCAGGGGAATCGGCCTACGAGCAGTACTTC.

The chain recombines TRBV6-5 with TRBJ2-7, with TRBD1 as a possible D gene (6 bases). The germline CDR1 and CDR2 sequences are MNHEY and SVGAGI. Trimming pared 6 bases from V and 3 bases from J, leaving 12 bases between. The CDR3 consists of 13 residues. CDR3 region: CASSRGHNYEQYF. In DNA form, the CDR3 reads TGTGCCAGCAGCCGGGGACATAACTACGAGCAGTACTTC.

The chain couples TRBV6-1 to TRBJ2-7; 10 bases agree with TRBD1. The length of the CDR3 is 15 residues. CDR1 and CDR2 (germline): MNHNS, SASEGT. V shed 7 bases, J shed 6 bases, and the junction held 12 bases outside the gene matches. The CDR3 loop is CASKGTGQGYREQYF. Written as DNA, the CDR3 is TGTGCCAGCAAAGGGACGGGACAGGGGTATCGCGAGCAGTACTTC.

This chain connects TRBV2 to TRBJ2-1; TRBD2 aligns across 14 bases. CDR1 is SNHLY and CDR2 is FYNNEI in the germline V gene. The CDR3 runs 18 residues. V gave up 6 bases and J gave up 0 bases; unmatched junction bases: 7. This CDR3 reads CASREGLAGELSYNEQFF. CDR3 nucleotides: TGTGCCAGCAGAGAGGGACTAGCGGGAGAACTCTCCTACAATGAGCAGTTCTTC.

The gene calls are TRBV4-2 and TRBJ1-2; D remains unclear. This CDR3 has 13 residues. Trimming pared 4 bases from V and 3 bases from J, leaving 9 bases between. CDR1 is LGHNA, CDR2 YNFKEQ, per germline. The CDR3: CASSPRQDYGYTF. The CDR3 DNA is TGTGCCAGCAGCCCTCGGCAGGACTATGGCTACACCTTC.

The J gene is TRBJ1-1, the V gene TRBV19; 7 nucleotides line up with TRBD1. The CDR3 sequence is 17 residues long. The germline V gene encodes CDR1 LNHDA and CDR2 SQIVND (reference sequence). V shed 4 bases, J shed 0 bases, and the junction held 11 bases outside the gene matches. The CDR3 spells CASSTRTGTVMNTEAFF. CDR3 nucleotide sequence: TGTGCCAGTAGTACAAGGACCGGGACAGTCATGAACACTGAAGCTTTCTTT.